These 22 T cell receptor beta chains were sequenced from one sample in a study of blood T cells in healthy people across ages. Then a second PCR, running about 6 to 12 cycles, was carried out with a sample-barcoded 5' primer and a J-beta primer mix. TCRdb passed the 5' RACE reads through MiXCR, listing each CDR3 protein once. The data hold hundreds of thousands of distinct CDR3 sequences, with 44% observed a single time. What was sequenced was blood. All receptors derive from a man aged 55-75 years in good health.

This chain links TRBV6-1 with TRBJ2-1; TRBD2 matches at 8 bases. Germline loops: CDR1 MNHNS, CDR2 SASEGT. This CDR3 comprises 15 residues. Trimming cost V 6 bases and J 2 bases; bases outside gene matches: 6. The CDR3 DNA sequence: TGTGCCAGCAGCCATAGCGGGGAGACCTACAATGAGCAGTTCTTC. It is translated as CASSHSGETYNEQFF.

The chain employs TRBV20-1 and TRBJ2-2; 8 bases are shared with TRBD2. Germline V gene sequence: CDR1 DFQATT, CDR2 SNEGSKA (reference sequence). This CDR3 comprises 15 residues. V trimming: 5 bases; J trimming: 5 bases; junction bases outside the gene matches: 10. This chain's CDR3 is CSAPKGGGRTGELFF. Written as DNA, the CDR3 is TGCAGTGCTCCAAAGGGCGGGGGGCGGACCGGGGAGCTGTTTTTT.

The chain couples TRBV5-5 to TRBJ2-7; 7 bases map to TRBD1. In germline, CDR1 is SGHKS, CDR2 YYEKEE (reference sequence). Unmatched junction bases numbered 12, after V lost 6 bases and J lost 6 bases. The CDR3 is made up of 14 amino acids. The CDR3 protein is CASTSGTVTREQYF. The CDR3, as DNA: TGTGCCAGCACCTCCGGGACAGTAACGCGCGAGCAGTACTTC.

This clonotype was picked up one time. The chain couples TRBV2 to TRBJ1-2; D not certain. The V end lost 4 bases, the J end lost 2 bases, and 11 bases lay between the germline ends. The length of the CDR3 is 14 residues. The germline CDR1 and CDR2 sequences are SNHLY and FYNNEI. Here the CDR3 reads CASSGLGSNYGYTF. The CDR3 nucleotides are TGTGCCAGCAGTGGTCTGGGCAGCAACTATGGCTACACCTTC. The whole variable domain, remainder taken from reference TRBV2 and TRBJ1-2, is EPEVTQTPSHQVTQMGQEVILRCVPISNHLYFYWYRQILGQKVEFLVSFYNNEISEKSEIFDDQFSVERPDGSNFTLKIRSTKLEDSAMYFCASSGLGSNYGYTFGSGTRLTVV.

This clonotype was counted a few times. This sequence joins TRBV28 and TRBJ2-7; TRBD2 matches 8 bases. The CDR3 sequence is 15 residues long. CDR1 is MDHEN and CDR2 is SYDVKM in the germline V gene. The V segment lost 7 bases and the J segment 3 bases; nucleotides outside the gene matches: 11. In nucleotides, the CDR3 is TGTGCCAGCATCCCGGGGGGGGCAGGGGTCTACGAGCAGTACTTC. It specifies CASIPGGAGVYEQYF.

This clonotype was detected ten times or more. J is TRBJ2-4 and V is TRBV29-1, with TRBD1 as a possible D gene (6 bases). Germline V CDR1 and CDR2: SQVTM, ANQGSEA. The CDR3 has 14 residues. V lost 6 bases and J lost 3, with 15 bases in between. CDR3 region: CSVTTGQLKNIQYF. In DNA, the CDR3 is TGCAGCGTGACCACCGGACAGCTCAAAAACATTCAGTACTTC.

Turning to this clonotype: A single base separates this from a much larger clone, so it may be a read error. The chain recombines TRBV29-1 with TRBJ2-1; a weak D match, TRBD2 (6 bases). The V gene's germline CDR1 is SQVTM and CDR2 ANQGSEA. The CDR3 spans 15 residues. Trimming cost V 4 bases and J 0 bases, with 13 bases left between them. The CDR3 sequence is CSVVPASASYNEQFF. The CDR3 DNA is TGCAGCGTTGTACCCGCTAGCGCCTCCTACAATGAGCAGTTCTTC.

Turning to this clonotype: A junction boundary mismatches the germline segment, possibly from a read error. As DNA, the CDR3 is TGTTCCAGCACAGGGACAGGGAACTACAATGAGCAGTTCTTC. Translated: CSSTGTGNYNEQFF. V gene TRBV25-1 combines with J gene TRBJ2-1; 9 bases are shared with TRBD1. Germline assignment: CDR1 MGHDK and CDR2 SYGVNS. This CDR3 contains 14 residues.

The J gene is TRBJ2-4, the V gene TRBV19, with TRBD1 matching over 8 bases. The better agreement between TRBJ2-7 and the DNA end casts doubt on the J call. The germline V gene has CDR1 LNHDA and CDR2 SQIVND (reference sequence). The CDR3 runs 16 residues. CDR3 coding DNA: TGTGCCAGTACCACGGCGGGGATGATTGGACAGGGCGAGCAGTACTTC. It specifies CASTTAGMIGQGEQYF.

This rearrangement joins TRBV4-1 to TRBJ1-6, with TRBD1 identical over 7 bases. The germline gives CDR1 MGHRA, CDR2 YSYEKL. V dropped 0 bases and J dropped 6; count of bases not matched to a gene: 8. CDR3 length equals 17 residues. The CDR3 here is CASSQDGTGTVNSPLHF. The CDR3, as DNA: TGCGCCAGCAGCCAAGACGGAACCGGGACAGTTAATTCACCCCTCCACTTT.

The CDR3 spells CASSAEASLETQYF. In nucleotides, the CDR3 is TGTGCCAGCAGTGCTGAGGCTAGCCTAGAGACCCAGTACTTC. This chain joins TRBV2 and TRBJ2-5; possible D gene TRBD2, 5 bases. CDR1 and CDR2 (germline): SNHLY, FYNNEI. This CDR3 comprises 14 residues. V lost 4 bases and J lost 4, with 13 bases in between.

This chain connects TRBV5-1 to TRBJ2-5; TRBD1 aligns across 8 bases. The last part of the DNA fits TRBJ2-7 better; the J call may be wrong. The CDR3 is 14 amino acids. Germline loops: CDR1 SGHRS, CDR2 YFSETQ. CDR3 sequence reads: CASSLQGEGYEQYF. Written as DNA, the CDR3 is TGCGCCAGCAGCTTACAGGGGGAAGGGTACGAGCAGTACTTC.

J is TRBJ2-1 and V is TRBV20-1, with 11 positions matching TRBD1. V lost 5 bases to trimming and J lost 12 bases; unmatched junction nucleotides: 12. Germline CDR1 and CDR2: DFQATT and SNEGSKA (reference sequence). The CDR3 contains 14 residues. This CDR3 reads CSAAGDRGNFGQFF. DNA for the CDR3: TGCAGTGCTGCGGGGGACAGGGGGAATTTTGGGCAGTTCTTC.

This chain uses TRBV12-5 with TRBJ2-3; D is undetermined. Trimming left V 1 base short and J 0 bases short, with 8 bases between. This CDR3 contains 15 residues. CDR1 is LGHNT, CDR2 FRNRAP, per germline. This CDR3 reads CASGLGRTSTDTQYF. In nucleotides, the CDR3 is TGTGCTAGTGGTTTGGGCAGAACAAGCACAGATACGCAGTATTTT.

This clonotype came up a few times. The chain has TRBV4-1 and TRBJ1-1; D remains ambiguous. Trimming removed 0 bases from V and 1 base from J, with 6 bases in between. In germline, CDR1 is MGHRA, CDR2 YSYEKL. The CDR3 has 14 amino acids. The CDR3 loop reads CASSQEVWNTEAFF. In nucleotides, the CDR3 is TGCGCCAGCAGCCAAGAAGTTTGGAACACTGAAGCTTTCTTT.

The chain links TRBV29-1 to TRBJ1-1, with D hard to call. Trimming stripped 7 bases from V and 0 bases from J, with 12 bases between. Germline assignment: CDR1 SQVTM and CDR2 ANQGSEA. The CDR3 has 13 amino acids. CDR3 sequence (DNA): TGCAGCGCCTACGCTGACATGAACACTGAAGCTTTCTTT. This sequence encodes CSAYADMNTEAFF.

This sequence joins TRBV5-1 and TRBJ2-1, with TRBD1 matching 9 bases. Germline trimming cut 4 bases from V and 11 bases from J; bases unmatched to any gene: 16. Germline CDR1 is SGHRS and CDR2 is YFSETQ. The CDR3 has 16 amino acids. CDR3 residues: CASSSTGGQGSLKQFF. CDR3 nucleotide sequence: TGCGCCAGCAGCAGTACAGGGGGCCAGGGGTCGCTTAAGCAGTTCTTC.

This clonotype was picked up one time. The gene calls are TRBV5-1 and TRBJ2-3; D unclear. Germline V gives CDR1 SGHRS, CDR2 YFSETQ. This CDR3 spans 14 amino acids. V lost 0 bases, J lost 3 bases, and 8 bases lay in between. As DNA, the CDR3 is TGCGCCAGCAGCTTGGCTCAGGAGACAGATACGCAGTATTTT. This sequence encodes CASSLAQETDTQYF.

Only a few counts were recorded for this clonotype. The rearrangement links TRBV12-3 or TRBV12-4 to TRBJ2-6; no clear D. The germline V and J ends were trimmed by 5 bases and 0 bases, with 5 bases remaining between them. The CDR3 totals 14 residues. CDR3 residues: CASSIHSGANVLTF. CDR3 in DNA: TGTGCCAGCAGTATCCACTCTGGGGCCAACGTCCTGACTTTC.

The chain carries TRBV5-1 and TRBJ1-1, with TRBD1 as a possible D gene (6 bases). V was trimmed by 1 base and J by 8 bases, leaving 24 bases between them. The CDR3 spans 17 residues. Per germline, CDR1 SGHRS and CDR2 YFSETQ. DNA of the CDR3: TGCGCCAGCAGCTTGCACACTGGCCGGGGGGGCACGGGGGAAGCTTTCTTT. Translating gives CASSLHTGRGGTGEAFF.

This clonotype was observed at least ten times. The rearrangement joins TRBV3-1 to TRBJ2-3; TRBD2 might be the D (6 bases). The CDR3 contains 15 residues. The germline gives CDR1 LGHDT, CDR2 YNNKEL (reference sequence). V was shortened by 4 bases and J by 0 bases, with 11 bases between the two germline ends. In DNA, the CDR3 is TGTGCCAGCAGCCCCACTAGCACTAGCACAGATACGCAGTATTTT. Translation gives CASSPTSTSTDTQYF.

This clonotype was seen a handful of times. The V and J genes are TRBV20-1 and TRBJ1-1, with D perhaps matching TRBD1 (5 bases). With 0 bases removed from V and 7 bases from J, the gap between germline ends came to 24 bases. The CDR3 is 17 residues long. Germline V CDR1 and CDR2: DFQATT, SNEGSKA (reference sequence). CDR3 sequence (DNA): TGCAGTGCTAGAGATACTGGAGCATTGGGGGTGCATTTTGAAGCTTTCTTT. Amino acid sequence: CSARDTGALGVHFEAFF.